The clone carrying this TCR beta chain has only a few counts. The target antigen is unknown. The data are from a study of T-cell memory formation after mild COVID-19. Trimming took 5 bases from V and 6 from J, leaving 10 bases between them. Looked up from germline, CDR1 is GTSNPN and CDR2 is SVGIG (reference sequence). The CDR3 spans 12 residues. Barcoded TCR alpha and TCR beta cDNA libraries with UMIs came from 5'RACE using constant-segment primers. Via MiXCR, TCRdb re-called the 5' RACE reads, giving one row per CDR3 protein. The sample lists 190,000 or so distinct CDR3 sequences, 27% occurring once. General observations from the study: While clones contracting from day 15 to 85 were balanced between CD4 and CD8, later expanders leaned CD4+.

The receptor's source is an adult woman who had mild COVID-19 (a few samples of this study predate the infection). Cell type and time point are not known. The chain recombines TRBV30 with TRBJ2-2; D unresolved. The sequencing input was PBMCs or a T cell subset sorted from them (not recorded which). Here the CDR3 reads CAWGVGSGELFF. The CDR3 bases are TGTGCCTGGGGGGTGGGATCCGGGGAGCTGTTTTTT.